This T cell receptor (beta chain) was identified during a study of T cell repertoires in cytomegalovirus infection (dated by TCRdb to between 2018 and 2021). About the study as a whole: Donor HLA type was relevant to the analysis, as public TCR beta signatures indicated carriage of CMV infection together with the matching HLA type.

Sequencing was performed on an Illumina HiSeq 1500. The public reads were reprocessed in TCRdb via fastp at Q25 and MiXCR, keeping in-frame beta chains. Every distinct CDR3 protein forms one entry, paired with its most common genes and DNA. A total of hundreds of thousands of distinct CDR3 sequences appear in this sample, 20% to 30% of them only once. The leading ten clones occupy approximately 8.2% of the sample. This clonotype was counted a few times. The antigen this receptor binds is unknown. There are no base qualities to consult, and no much larger clone falls within one base. Per the germline V gene (reference sequence), DFQATT is the CDR1 and SNEGSKA is the CDR2. V and J lose 1 base and 3 bases, and a span of 12 bases separates them. From the cysteine through the phenylalanine, the CDR3 covers 14 amino acids. Only the CDR3 part of the read is kept: 42 bases, read in frame from the first base.

General study outcomes and caveats: Cumulative frequency of public TCR beta family members discriminated carriers of CMV infection plus the relevant HLA type in this cohort and an independent roughly 330-donor cohort. The ex vivo response was dominated by HLA-C-restricted CMV-specific TCR beta clonotypes, and the single most frequent clonotype in two of eight donors was supplied by these HLA-C-restricted clonotypes.

The source of this sequence is a human donor in good health (CMV status not recorded). Some clones in this sample may be carry-over from other donors' samples. The sequence links TRBV20-1 to TRBJ1-2; confidence is insufficient to name the D gene. Sequencing input: CD8+ T cells from PBMCs. The DNA sequence is given as TGCAGTGCTAGAGTGCGGCAGCAAGACTATGGCTACACCTTC. It is translated as CSARVRQQDYGYTF.